This T cell receptor beta chain was documented in a study of T cell responses to AZD1222 COVID-19 vaccine. Sequencing was performed with immunoSEQ multiplex PCR; in TCRdb, only in-frame clones are kept and a portion is missing. Found here are just over 150,000 clones, over 80% of them singletons; the top ten hold roughly a tenth. Study-level results: Only 5 to 7 individuals given AZD1222 were seropositive at baseline. Increases in Spike-specific TCR breadth and depth were seen after two AZD1222 doses.

In the case of this clone: Its matching antigen is unknown.

The clonotype was recovered from an adult who received the AZD1222 COVID-19 vaccine. The sample was peripheral blood, taken 28 days after the second AZD1222 dose.

The CDR3 is CASSQDRGLAGETQYF. The CDR3 nucleotides are TGTGCCAGCAGCCAAGATAGAGGACTAGCGGGAGAGACCCAGTACTTC. The chain couples TRBV3-1 (or the pseudogene TRBV3-2) to TRBJ2-5; TRBD2 aligns across 11 bases. With V trimmed by 0 bases and J by 4 bases, 4 bases remained unmatched. The CDR3 has 16 amino acids. CDR1 is LGHDT and CDR2 is YNNKEL in the germline V gene (reference sequence).